Listed here are 10 T cell receptor beta chains from one sample, sequenced in a study of T cells in narcolepsy. Profiling relied on immunoSEQ multiplex PCR, and the TCRdb table lists in-frame clones only, not all of them. The table includes around 39,000 clones, 70% to 85% detected once. Material: CD45RA- memory CD4+ T cells from PBMCs. The receptors were gathered from a human donor with narcolepsy.

The chain combines TRBV7-9 with TRBJ1-1; D is unresolved. Germline V gene lookup returns CDR1 SEHNR and CDR2 FQNEAQ (reference sequence). The CDR3 runs 14 residues. The ends were cut back, 5 bases at V and 2 bases at J, with 12 bases in the middle. CDR3 bases: TGTGCCAGCAGCCGCGAACAGCAAAACACTGAAGCTTTCTTT. Amino acids: CASSREQQNTEAFF.

The chain employs TRBV6-5 and TRBJ1-3, with a weak D call TRBD1 (5 bases). Germline V lookup: CDR1 MNHEY, CDR2 SVGAGI. This CDR3 is built from 13 residues. V shed 10 bases and J shed 10 bases, with 20 bases lying between them. Written as DNA, the CDR3 is TGTGCCACACAAGGCAGGGACCGTAGGACCATATATTTT. As protein: CATQGRDRRTIYF.

V usage is TRBV18 and J usage is TRBJ1-2; D may be TRBD1 (6 bases). CDR3 length: 14 amino acids. Between the trimmed V and J ends, which lost 1 base and 8 bases, there was a span of 14 bases. Germline CDR1 and CDR2: KGHSH and LQKENI. CDR3 DNA sequence: TGTGCCAGCTCACCACTAGACAGGTTTGAGGGCTACACCTTC. It codes for CASSPLDRFEGYTF.

This chain links TRBV14 with TRBJ2-3; no clear D. The CDR3 sequence is 14 residues long. The germline V and J ends were trimmed by 4 bases and 0 bases, with 8 bases remaining between them. Germline CDR1 SGHDN, CDR2 FVKESK. The CDR3 DNA reads TGTGCCAGCAGCCCGGCCGCTAGCACAGATACGCAGTATTTT. Translated, it gives CASSPAASTDTQYF.

CDR3 nucleotides: TGTGCCAGCAGCAAAGGAAAAGGATGTAGGAGGGGGTGCACAGATACGCAGTATTTT. Translation: CASSKGKGCRRGCTDTQYF. The chain links TRBV21-1 to TRBJ2-3. TRBV21-1 is described as a pseudogene. The length of the CDR3 is 19 residues.

The rearrangement links TRBV7-2 to TRBJ2-3; the match to TRBD2 covers 8 bases. Germline CDR1 and CDR2: SGHTA and FQGNSA. Trimming at V came to 2 bases and at J to 1 base, leaving 5 bases not matched to a gene. The CDR3 totals 16 residues. CDR3 in amino acids: CASSLRGSGGTDTQYF. The CDR3 DNA sequence: TGTGCCAGCAGCTTAAGGGGTAGCGGGGGCACAGATACGCAGTATTTT. The entire variable domain, with the rest obtained from reference TRBV7-2 and TRBJ2-3, is as follows: GAGVSQSPSNKVTEKGKDVELRCDPISGHTALYWYRQSLGQGLEFLIYFQGNSAPDKSGLPSDRFSAERTGGSVSTLTIQRTQQEDSAVYLCASSLRGSGGTDTQYFGPGTRLTVL.

In DNA, the CDR3 is TGTGCCAGCAGTCCCCCGGCAGGGAGGACGGCTTTCTTT. Its protein is CASSPPAGRTAFF. V usage is TRBV28 and J usage is TRBJ1-1; D may be TRBD1 (5 bases). The CDR3 totals 13 residues. Trimming pared 5 bases from V and 11 bases from J, leaving 18 bases between. Germline assignment: CDR1 MDHEN and CDR2 SYDVKM.

The table lists this clone with a count of one. The CDR3 sequence: CASSAMGADSPLHF. The CDR3 DNA is TGTGCCAGCAGCGCGATGGGGGCTGATTCACCCCTCCACTTT. The J gene is TRBJ1-6, the V gene TRBV7-6, with D perhaps matching TRBD1 (6 bases). Germline V gene data show CDR1 as SGHVS and CDR2 as FNYEAQ. The CDR3 is made up of 14 amino acids. V dropped 5 bases and J dropped 8 bases, with 13 bases sitting between them. Combining the CDR3 with reference TRBV7-6 and TRBJ1-6 gives the whole variable domain GAGVSQSPRYKVTKRGQDVALRCDPISGHVSLYWYRQALGQGPEFLTYFNYEAQQDKSGLPNDRFSAERPEGSISTLTIQRTEQRDSAMYRCASSAMGADSPLHFGNGTRLTVT.

V and J are TRBV2 and TRBJ2-5, with D tentatively TRBD1 (6 bases). The CDR3 runs to 14 residues. In germline, CDR1 is SNHLY, CDR2 FYNNEI. V lost 6 bases, J lost 11 bases, and 22 bases lay in between. In nucleotides, the CDR3 is TGTGCCAGCAGGATTGCCGGACAGCTGGTAGAGCAGTACTTC. Translating it yields CASRIAGQLVEQYF.

V and J are TRBV6-5 and TRBJ1-3; perhaps TRBD1 as D (5 bases). Germline CDR1 and CDR2: MNHEY and SVGAGI. The ends were cut back, 7 bases at V and 2 bases at J, with 15 bases in the middle. The CDR3 loop spans 15 amino acids. In nucleotides, the CDR3 is TGTGCCAGCAAAAGGGACGGATTGGCTGGAAACACCATATATTTT. Its translation: CASKRDGLAGNTIYF.